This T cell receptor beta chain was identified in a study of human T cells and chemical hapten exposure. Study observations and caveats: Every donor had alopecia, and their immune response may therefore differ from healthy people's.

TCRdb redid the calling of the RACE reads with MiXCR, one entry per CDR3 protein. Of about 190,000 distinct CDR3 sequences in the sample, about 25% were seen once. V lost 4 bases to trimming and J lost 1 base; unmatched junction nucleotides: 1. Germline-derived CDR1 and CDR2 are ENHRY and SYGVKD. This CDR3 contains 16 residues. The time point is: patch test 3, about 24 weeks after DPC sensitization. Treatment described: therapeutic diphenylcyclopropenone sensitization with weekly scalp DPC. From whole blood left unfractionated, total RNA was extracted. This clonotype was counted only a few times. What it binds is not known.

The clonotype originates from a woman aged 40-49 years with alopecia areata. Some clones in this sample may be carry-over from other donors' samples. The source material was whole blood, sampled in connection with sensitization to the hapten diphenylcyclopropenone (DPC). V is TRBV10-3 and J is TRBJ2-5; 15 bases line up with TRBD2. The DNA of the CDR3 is TGTGCCATCAGTGGGACTAGCGGGAGGGCCCAAGAGACCCAGTACTTC. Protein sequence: CAISGTSGRAQETQYF.